This TCR beta chain was identified in a study of graft-versus-host responses after intestinal transplantation (dated by TCRdb to the early 2020s). Study-wide context: Multivisceral, liver-intestinal, or isolated intestinal transplants were received by the recipients. A cohort of 24 intestinal transplant recipients, including one retransplant, was enrolled, and a few patients lacking pretransplant specimens were excluded. Graft-versus-host and host-versus-graft alloreactive T cell clones were tracked in the graft, circulation and bone marrow after intestinal transplantation using bulk TCR-beta CDR3 sequencing. Alloreactive clones were identified by sequencing pre-transplant mixed lymphocyte reaction products and comparing them with unstimulated pre-transplant donor and recipient T cells. All recipients received anti-thymocyte globulin induction followed by maintenance tacrolimus and steroids for 3 to 4 years. Instead of going to the commercial service, samples from a few later patients were sequenced in-house on an Illumina MiSeq and processed with MiXCR. Donor T cell macrochimerism was defined as a peak of at least 4% donor T cells among recipient peripheral blood mononuclear cells. Overall results and qualifications from the work: The relatively low number and heterogeneity of intestinal transplant patients limited the conclusions. GvH clones were found in recipient bone marrow, and some of the GvH clones appeared earlier in ileal mucosa or blood, which is consistent with an intestinal mucosal origin. In patients with donor T cell macrochimerism, the allografts had high GvH to HvG T cell clonal ratios. Early after transplant, peak levels of circulating GvH clones were found to be associated with declines in HvG clones.

Preparation of the library involved the immunoSEQ multiplex PCR assay. In most patients, genomic DNA was isolated using the Qiagen DNeasy Blood and Tissue Kit and sent frozen to Adaptive Biotechnologies for TCR sequencing. Adaptive Biotechnologies carried out high-throughput TCR-beta CDR3 sequencing of genomic DNA for most patients. As for the authors' bioinformatics: TCR sequencing data were retrieved from Adaptive's ImmunoSEQ software for 15 to 20 patients, whereas a few other patients were processed with MiXCR and VDJtools. To correct CD4 versus CD8 sorting errors, sequences present in both subsets at a frequency ratio below 5:1 were removed. CDR3 nucleotide sequences shared by donor and recipient were removed because the origin of these sequences could not be assigned. Alloreactive clones required at least 2-fold expansion over unstimulated cells and minimum CFSE-low frequency of 0.002% (template counts) or 0.001% (read counts). Clones detected in sequenced pre-transplant spleen, lymph node, or MLR CFSE-low populations of the donor or recipient were defined as mappable. Cumulative frequency of alloreactive clones was calculated as a percentage of all sequences weighted by copy number. TCRdb carries this immuneACCESS record with in-frame sequences only. Its versions omit some clonotypes, under half of them owing to an unresolved V gene in the studies checked, with the rest unexplained. Clonal size and the V and J genes are those of that table, whereas D and trimming came from the DNA. The sample table lists about 120,000 clones, roughly 95% of them with a count of one. The ten largest account for roughly 0.5% of the sample.

Explained via the paper, the time point label denotes: cells obtained before transplantation from donor or recipient. CD3+CD4+ and CD3+CD8+ populations were FACS-sorted from unstimulated pre-transplant donor and recipient cells taken from spleen or lymph nodes. Looking up the germline V gene yields CDR1 SGHVS and CDR2 FNYEAQ. The CDR3, from cysteine to phenylalanine, totals 19 residues. The only DNA kept is the CDR3, 57 bases in frame from the first base. V is clipped by 1 base and J by 4 bases, and the sequence between their germline boundaries is 25 bases long. With respect to this clone: Its antigen is not yet known. Nothing much larger sits one base from this clone, and base qualities are not available.

The clonotype comes from a human donor who received an intestinal transplant. Material: unstimulated CD8+ T cells sorted from spleen or lymph node cells, obtained before intestinal transplant. Recombination linked TRBV7-6 to TRBJ2-5; the D gene is perhaps TRBD2, on 5 matching bases. CDR3 sequence: CASSLVEGSGVGRRETQYF. The DNA is as follows: TGTGCCAGCAGCTTAGTAGAGGGCTCCGGAGTGGGTCGCAGAGAGACCCAGTACTTC.